The 18 T cell receptor beta chains presented below share a single source sample, sequenced in a study of STAT5B mutations in CD4+ large granular lymphocyte leukemia. Data came from immunoSEQ multiplex PCR; TCRdb stores just in-frame clones and leaves some out. The table shows more than 20,000 clones, with 80% to 85% occurring only once. Material for sequencing was CD4+ T cells from blood buffy coats. All receptors come from a human donor in good health.

The chain joins TRBV19 to TRBJ2-3, with 10 bases fitting TRBD2. Germline assignment: CDR1 LNHDA and CDR2 SQIVND (reference sequence). V dropped 5 bases and J dropped 2; count of bases not matched to a gene: 4. This CDR3 is built from 15 residues. Written as DNA, the CDR3 is TGTGCCAGTAGTCCCGGGACTAGCGTCACAGATACGCAGTATTTT. This encodes CASSPGTSVTDTQYF.

In its sample, this clone was seen once. The chain employs TRBV7-2 and TRBJ2-3, with TRBD1 as a possible D gene (5 bases). CDR1 and CDR2 from the germline V gene are SGHTA and FQGNSA. The ends were cut back, 5 bases at V and 2 bases at J, with 14 bases in the middle. The CDR3 length is 15 residues. The CDR3 here is CASSVAGIPTDTQYF. For the CDR3, the DNA is TGTGCCAGCAGCGTGGCAGGGATTCCCACAGATACGCAGTATTTT.

For this clone: Its ends do not fully match the called genes, so a read error is possible. CDR3 sequence: CASSYSFGAGLDF. The CDR3 coding sequence is TGTGCCAGCAGTTACTCCTTCGGGGCGGGTTTGGATTTT. The V call is TRBV6-6, the J call TRBJ1-5, with TRBD1 as a possible D gene (5 bases). The V gene's germline CDR1 is MNHNY and CDR2 SVGAGI (reference sequence). The CDR3 length is 13 residues.

The chain uses TRBV19 and TRBJ2-4, with D maybe TRBD1 (6 bases). CDR1 LNHDA and CDR2 SQIVND come from the germline V gene (reference sequence). The length of the CDR3 is 19 residues. Trimming left V 3 bases short and J 0 bases short, with 21 bases between. The CDR3 spells CASSMPGRGTYEAKNIQYF. The CDR3 nucleotides are TGTGCCAGTAGTATGCCGGGCAGGGGAACTTACGAAGCCAAAAACATTCAGTACTTC.

V and J are TRBV11-3 and TRBJ2-6, with D maybe TRBD1 (6 bases). The CDR3 sequence is 16 residues long. V was shortened by 1 base and J by 6 bases, with 13 bases between the two germline ends. CDR1 is SGHNT and CDR2 is YENEEA in the germline V gene. The CDR3 DNA reads TGTGCCAGCAGCTTAGGACAGGTCTTTGTGGCCAACGTCCTGACTTTC. Translation: CASSLGQVFVANVLTF.

This rearrangement joins TRBV11-3 to TRBJ1-3, with D unresolved. From germline, CDR1 is SGHNT and CDR2 YENEEA. Trimming took 4 bases from V and 2 from J, leaving 9 bases between them. The CDR3 is made up of 14 amino acids. The CDR3 reads CASSYQDAGNTIYF. The CDR3 nucleotides are TGTGCCAGCAGCTACCAGGATGCTGGAAACACCATATATTTT.

The rearrangement uses TRBV9 and TRBJ2-5; D is possibly TRBD1 (6 bases). The V gene lost 0 bases and the J gene lost 5 bases, with 14 bases spanning the gap. Germline CDR1 reads SGDLS; CDR2 reads YYNGEE. This CDR3 has 15 amino acids. CDR3 sequence: CASSVGVTGTETQYF. The CDR3 DNA reads TGTGCCAGCAGCGTAGGGGTTACAGGGACCGAGACCCAGTACTTC.

The chain joins TRBV4-3 to TRBJ2-3, with 13 positions matching TRBD2. The CDR3 contains 18 residues. Germline CDR1 reads LGHNA; CDR2 reads YSLEER. Losses at the gene ends were 2 bases for V and 5 bases for J; bases not matched to a gene: 10. The CDR3: CASSQFAGLAGAGDTQYF. As DNA, the CDR3 is TGCGCCAGCAGCCAATTCGCCGGACTAGCGGGGGCCGGAGATACGCAGTATTTT.

This chain uses TRBV15 with TRBJ2-5; 7 positions match TRBD2. V was clipped by 4 bases and J by 5 bases; unmatched bases: 1. Germline V gene data show CDR1 as LNHNV and CDR2 as YYDKDF (reference sequence). This CDR3 region has 12 residues. The CDR3 region has the DNA TGTGCCACCAGCATGGGGGGGGAGACCCAGTACTTC. As protein: CATSMGGETQYF.

The table lists this clone with a few counts. J is TRBJ2-7 and V is TRBV7-9; D call uncertain. V shed 0 bases and J shed 8 bases, with 14 bases lying between them. The CDR3 extends over 14 amino acids. Germline CDR1 reads SEHNR; CDR2 reads FQNEAQ (reference sequence). The CDR3 region has the DNA TGTGCCAGCAGCTTAGCCTCTGACGGCACCCAGCAGTACTTC. Protein product: CASSLASDGTQQYF.

V gene TRBV29-1 combines with J gene TRBJ2-1, with TRBD1 matching over 9 bases. V trimming: 6 bases; J trimming: 12 bases; junction bases outside the gene matches: 9. The CDR3 contains 12 residues. Germline lookup yields CDR1 SQVTM and CDR2 ANQGSEA. CDR3 nucleotides: TGCAGCGTGAAAGCCCCGGGACAGGGGCAGTTCTTC. It encodes CSVKAPGQGQFF.

The V and J genes are TRBV2 and TRBJ1-6; D gene uncertain. This CDR3 spans 15 amino acids. Germline-derived CDR1 and CDR2 are SNHLY and FYNNEI. Trimming removed 2 bases at V and 7 bases at J, with 12 bases between. CDR3 sequence reads: CASSERWADNSPLHF. The CDR3 DNA reads TGTGCCAGCAGTGAACGTTGGGCCGACAATTCACCCCTCCACTTT.

The chain is built from TRBV19 and TRBJ2-5, with 8 bases identical to TRBD2. The ends lost 5 bases at V and 5 bases at J; junction bases unmatched: 7. Germline-derived CDR1 and CDR2 are LNHDA and SQIVND (reference sequence). The CDR3 contains 14 residues. This CDR3 is CASSSRGGRETQYF. The CDR3 DNA reads TGTGCCAGTAGTTCACGGGGGGGGAGGGAGACCCAGTACTTC.

The chain joins TRBV19 to TRBJ2-6; possibly TRBD1 or TRBD2 for D (5 bases each). V was cut by 3 bases and J by 0 bases, with 9 bases left in between. The CDR3 runs to 16 residues. Germline V gives CDR1 LNHDA, CDR2 SQIVND (reference sequence). This CDR3 reads CASSMGPVSGANVLTF. The CDR3 DNA reads TGTGCCAGTAGTATGGGACCAGTCTCTGGGGCCAACGTCCTGACTTTC.

DNA of the CDR3: TGTGCCAGTAGTTCGGGACCTAACTATGGCTACACCTTC. It specifies CASSSGPNYGYTF. This rearrangement joins TRBV19 to TRBJ1-2; a weak D match, TRBD1 (5 bases). Trimming removed 5 bases at V and 0 bases at J, with 7 bases between. The CDR3 is 13 residues long. Per germline, CDR1 LNHDA and CDR2 SQIVND (reference sequence).

The CDR3 loop reads CASSQEPTRGYYNEQFF. Here the CDR3 DNA reads TGCGCCAGCAGCCAAGAGCCCACTAGGGGTTACTACAATGAGCAGTTCTTC. The rearrangement uses TRBV4-3 and TRBJ2-1; D may correspond to TRBD1 or TRBD2 (5 bases each). Germline CDR1 is LGHNA and CDR2 is YSLEER. The CDR3 is 17 amino acids. The germline V and J ends were trimmed by 0 bases and 3 bases, with 15 bases remaining between them.

This chain connects TRBV4-1 to TRBJ2-7; 10 nucleotides agree with TRBD2. Germline V CDR1 and CDR2: MGHRA, YSYEKL. Trimming took 1 base from V and 1 from J; bases not matched to a gene: 7. The CDR3 covers 17 residues. Written as DNA, the CDR3 is TGCGCCAGCAGCCAAGGGGGAACTAGCGGGATGTCCTACGAGCAGTACTTC. Translated: CASSQGGTSGMSYEQYF.

The gene calls are TRBV7-2 and TRBJ1-2; 8 nucleotides agree with TRBD1. V shed 4 bases and J 5 bases; nucleotides not matched to a gene: 9. CDR1 is SGHTA, CDR2 FQGNSA, per germline. This CDR3 is built from 15 residues. The CDR3 here is CASSSTGGQWYGYTF. The CDR3 coding sequence is TGTGCCAGCAGCTCTACAGGGGGTCAATGGTATGGCTACACCTTC.